The 27 T cell receptor beta chains given below trace back to one sample, sequenced in a study of early T cells in non-severe SARS-CoV-2 infection (dated by TCRdb to the early 2020s). The library was built by means of 5' RACE. The reads were generated on a NextSeq 500. The raw public reads went through TCRdb reprocessing: fastp at Q25, MiXCR clone calling, in-frame beta chains kept. Every CDR3 protein is listed once, alongside the most common genes and DNA of its rows. The sample table lists tens of thousands of distinct CDR3 sequences, 12% of them with a count of one. The top ten clonotypes cover roughly 2.6% of the sample. The sequencing here drew on whole blood, taken at baseline. These receptors were taken from an adult who was a healthcare worker with PCR-confirmed SARS-CoV-2 infection or an uninfected control (not recorded which).

Many counts were recorded for this clonotype. The chain couples TRBV7-9 to TRBJ1-2; D perhaps matches TRBD1 (5 bases). Germline values: CDR1 SEHNR, CDR2 FQNEAQ (reference sequence). V was trimmed by 1 base and J by 4 bases, leaving 16 bases between them. This CDR3 comprises 16 residues. The CDR3: CASSLEGQGPSYGYTF. CDR3 DNA sequence: TGTGCCAGCAGCTTAGAAGGGCAGGGACCATCCTATGGCTACACCTTC.

V is TRBV7-9 and J is TRBJ1-5; D is perhaps TRBD1 (6 bases). The CDR3 has 14 residues. The V end was cut by 5 bases, the J end by 3 bases, with 11 bases between. Germline CDR1 and CDR2: SEHNR and FQNEAQ (reference sequence). This chain's CDR3 is CASSRGQNNQPQHF. The CDR3 DNA reads TGTGCCAGCAGCCGGGGACAAAACAATCAGCCCCAGCATTTT.

V usage is TRBV7-3 and J usage is TRBJ2-2; TRBD2 might be the D (5 bases). The CDR3 length is 14 residues. Germline CDR1 SGHTA, CDR2 FQGTGA. Trimming removed 5 bases at V and 4 bases at J, with 11 bases between. The CDR3: CASSPGGSTGELFF. The CDR3 DNA reads as TGTGCCAGCAGCCCTGGAGGATCCACCGGGGAGCTGTTTTTT.

This clonotype was counted between two and nine times. The V gene is TRBV19, the J gene TRBJ1-6, with 9 bases fitting TRBD1. The V segment lost 6 bases and the J segment 0 bases; nucleotides outside the gene matches: 9. Germline V CDR1 and CDR2: LNHDA, SQIVND (reference sequence). CDR3 length equals 18 residues. Here the CDR3 reads CASRQTGGTSSYNSPLHF. As DNA, the CDR3 is TGTGCCAGTAGGCAAACAGGGGGCACGAGCTCCTATAATTCACCCCTCCACTTT.

V and J are TRBV20-1 and TRBJ1-3; no reliable D call. The CDR3 runs to 14 residues. The germline gives CDR1 DFQATT, CDR2 SNEGSKA (reference sequence). The germline V and J ends were trimmed by 0 bases and 3 bases, with 9 bases remaining between them. Here the CDR3 reads CSARDSDRGNTIYF. In nucleotides, the CDR3 is TGCAGTGCTAGAGATTCCGATCGTGGAAACACCATATATTTT.

This clonotype was seen many times. The chain uses TRBV6-5 and TRBJ2-1; a weak D match, TRBD2 (5 bases). Germline V gene data show CDR1 as MNHEY and CDR2 as SVGAGI. The CDR3 covers 14 residues. V was trimmed by 2 bases and J by 8 bases, leaving 13 bases between them. The CDR3 region has the DNA TGTGCCAGCAGTTACCTGGCGGGCCGGGATGAGCAGTTCTTC. Residues: CASSYLAGRDEQFF.

This clonotype was found many times. The V call is TRBV2, the J call TRBJ2-2; D unclear. CDR1 and CDR2 from the germline V gene are SNHLY and FYNNEI. Between the trimmed V and J ends, which lost 10 bases and 0 bases, there was a span of 18 bases. The CDR3 contains 16 residues. The CDR3 DNA reads TGTGCCATCACGGGTCATCTAGAAGCGAACACCGGGGAGCTGTTTTTT. It is translated as CAITGHLEANTGELFF.

The chain employs TRBV29-1 and TRBJ2-5, with a tentative D call TRBD2 (5 bases). V was pared by 7 bases and J by 5 bases, with 14 bases between. Per the germline V gene, CDR1 is SQVTM and CDR2 is ANQGSEA. CDR3 length: 12 amino acids. CDR3 in DNA: TGCAGCGCAGCCAGCCCGGGGGAGACCCAGTACTTC. It is translated as CSAASPGETQYF.

This clonotype was counted only a few times. The V and J genes are TRBV5-1 and TRBJ1-1; 9 bases map to TRBD1. The germline gives CDR1 SGHRS, CDR2 YFSETQ. The CDR3 has 15 amino acids. The V and J ends lost 3 bases and 4 bases, in that order; junction bases with no gene match: 7. The CDR3 region has the DNA TGCGCCAGCAGCTCCGGGGACAGGGAGGGCACTGAAGCTTTCTTT. Amino acid sequence: CASSSGDREGTEAFF.

V and J are TRBV2 and TRBJ2-3; 8 nucleotides line up with TRBD1. Germline V gene data show CDR1 as SNHLY and CDR2 as FYNNEI. With V trimmed by 4 bases and J by 1 base, 4 bases remained unmatched. The CDR3 totals 15 residues. The CDR3 loop is CASSATGGRTDTQYF. The CDR3, as DNA: TGTGCCAGCAGTGCTACAGGGGGGCGCACAGATACGCAGTATTTT.

This clonotype occurred many times. The J gene is TRBJ1-1, the V gene TRBV18, with 7 bases fitting TRBD1. The germline CDR1 and CDR2 sequences are KGHSH and LQKENI. This CDR3 is 13 amino acids long. J lost 7 bases, V lost 6 bases, and 8 bases had no gene match. This CDR3 reads CASSLGTDDEAFF. As DNA, the CDR3 is TGTGCCAGCTCGCTCGGGACAGACGATGAAGCTTTCTTT.

The chain is built from TRBV7-2 and TRBJ2-1, with TRBD2 matching 10 bases. CDR1 SGHTA and CDR2 FQGNSA come from the germline V gene. The CDR3 is 14 amino acids. V shed 3 bases and J 6 bases; nucleotides not matched to a gene: 2. This CDR3 reads CASSFSGGTNEQFF. The CDR3 DNA sequence: TGTGCCAGCAGCTTTAGCGGGGGGACCAATGAGCAGTTCTTC. The full variable domain, completed using reference TRBV7-2 and TRBJ2-1, is GAGVSQSPSNKVTEKGKDVELRCDPISGHTALYWYRQSLGQGLEFLIYFQGNSAPDKSGLPSDRFSAERTGGSVSTLTIQRTQQEDSAVYLCASSFSGGTNEQFFGPGTRLTVL.

In this sample, this clonotype turned up many times. J is TRBJ2-7 and V is TRBV5-4, with 7 bases identical to TRBD1. CDR1 is SGHNT and CDR2 is YYREEE in the germline V gene (reference sequence). V was pared by 2 bases and J by 5 bases, with 4 bases of the junction left unmatched. The CDR3 has 13 residues. The CDR3: CASSFDRVHEQYF. DNA for the CDR3: TGTGCCAGCAGCTTTGACAGGGTCCACGAGCAGTACTTC.

This clonotype appeared a few times. The chain joins TRBV20-1 to TRBJ2-2; D possibly matches TRBD1 or TRBD2 (5 bases each). Germline V gives CDR1 DFQATT, CDR2 SNEGSKA (reference sequence). The CDR3 has 14 residues. The V end lost 5 bases, the J end lost 1 base, and 11 bases lay between the germline ends. The CDR3 is CSAYRGGNTGELFF. The CDR3 DNA sequence: TGCAGTGCTTACCGGGGCGGGAACACCGGGGAGCTGTTTTTT.

In this sample, this clonotype turned up many times. The chain's CDR3 is CSASESDHGYTF. CDR3 sequence (DNA): TGCAGTGCTAGTGAGTCAGACCATGGCTACACCTTC. The rearrangement uses TRBV20-1 and TRBJ1-2; D is ambiguous. V was shortened by 3 bases and J by 6 bases, with 11 bases between the two germline ends. Germline CDR1 reads DFQATT; CDR2 reads SNEGSKA (reference sequence). The CDR3 covers 12 residues.

This rearrangement joins TRBV28 to TRBJ2-5; 10 bases are shared with TRBD2. This CDR3 contains 18 residues. The V segment lost 5 bases and the J segment 7 bases; nucleotides outside the gene matches: 19. Germline values: CDR1 MDHEN, CDR2 SYDVKM. The CDR3 DNA reads as TGTGCCAGCAGTGGTATTCCGGGACTAGCGACGCCCGCAGGGACCCAGTACTTC. This gives the protein CASSGIPGLATPAGTQYF.

This clonotype appeared many times. This chain uses TRBV18 with TRBJ1-1, with D perhaps TRBD1 (5 bases). This CDR3 is 15 amino acids long. CDR1 KGHSH and CDR2 LQKENI come from the germline V gene. V was cut by 2 bases and J by 2 bases, with 12 bases left in between. In DNA form, the CDR3 reads TGTGCCAGCTCACCATCTTCGGGGGGTAACACTGAAGCTTTCTTT. Its translation: CASSPSSGGNTEAFF.

The CDR3 region is CASTLGGANTQYF. For the CDR3, the DNA is TGTGCCAGCACTCTGGGCGGGGCTAATACGCAGTATTTT. The V call is TRBV6-1, the J call TRBJ2-3, with D perhaps TRBD2 (6 bases). The CDR3 is 13 amino acids. Trimming stripped 7 bases from V and 7 bases from J, with 15 bases between. CDR1 and CDR2 from the germline V gene are MNHNS and SASEGT.

This clonotype was observed a handful of times. The chain has TRBV15 and TRBJ1-1; D gene ambiguous. Trimming removed 4 bases from V and 1 base from J, with 7 bases in between. Germline V gene data show CDR1 as LNHNV and CDR2 as YYDKDF (reference sequence). The CDR3 covers 13 residues. CDR3 in amino acids: CATSITTNTEAFF. The CDR3 DNA reads TGTGCCACCAGCATTACAACGAACACTGAAGCTTTCTTT.

This clonotype was seen repeatedly, ten times or more. This rearrangement joins TRBV19 to TRBJ1-5, with a weak D call TRBD1 (5 bases). V gave up 5 bases and J gave up 1 base, with 9 bases separating them. The CDR3 spans 14 residues. CDR1 LNHDA and CDR2 SQIVND come from the germline V gene (reference sequence). The CDR3 loop is CASSLRDSNQPQHF. In nucleotides, the CDR3 is TGTGCCAGTAGTCTCCGGGACAGCAATCAGCCCCAGCATTTT.

This clonotype was seen at least ten times. V usage is TRBV2 and J usage is TRBJ1-1, with D tentatively TRBD1 (5 bases). CDR3 length: 14 amino acids. Germline-derived CDR1 and CDR2 are SNHLY and FYNNEI. V was cut by 5 bases and J by 1 base, with 11 bases left in between. Here the CDR3 DNA reads TGTGCCAGCAGTCGGACGGGGGGGAACACTGAAGCTTTCTTT. This translates into CASSRTGGNTEAFF. The whole variable domain, remainder taken from reference TRBV2 and TRBJ1-1, is EPEVTQTPSHQVTQMGQEVILRCVPISNHLYFYWYRQILGQKVEFLVSFYNNEISEKSEIFDDQFSVERPDGSNFTLKIRSTKLEDSAMYFCASSRTGGNTEAFFGQGTRLTVV.

Only a few counts were recorded for this clonotype. V is TRBV20-1 and J is TRBJ2-7; the match to TRBD1 covers 12 bases. V was clipped by 2 bases and J by 5 bases; unmatched bases: 10. The CDR3 is 16 residues long. Germline V lookup: CDR1 DFQATT, CDR2 SNEGSKA (reference sequence). The CDR3 nucleotides are TGCAGTGCTAGATACCCCACGGGACAGGGGGCTCACGAGCAGTACTTC. This encodes CSARYPTGQGAHEQYF.

The chain carries TRBV24-1 and TRBJ1-1, with D hard to call. The CDR3 consists of 11 residues. CDR1 and CDR2 from the germline V gene are KGHDR and SFDVKD. V gave up 7 bases and J gave up 4 bases, with 6 bases separating them. CDR3 sequence reads: CATRAGTEAFF. In DNA, the CDR3 is TGTGCCACCAGGGCCGGCACTGAAGCTTTCTTT.

This clonotype was seen many times. V is TRBV11-2 and J is TRBJ2-3, with TRBD2 matching 14 bases. The length of the CDR3 is 16 residues. V lost 5 bases and J lost 2; bases outside the gene matches: 3. Germline CDR1 SGHAT, CDR2 FQNNGV. The CDR3 loop is CASSGLAGGPTDTQYF. The CDR3 DNA reads TGTGCCAGCAGCGGACTAGCGGGGGGCCCCACAGATACGCAGTATTTT.

This chain links TRBV7-2 with TRBJ2-5; 10 bases map to TRBD1. Germline assignment: CDR1 SGHTA and CDR2 FQGNSA. The CDR3 extends over 18 amino acids. Unmatched junction bases numbered 18, after V lost 5 bases and J lost 6 bases. The CDR3 DNA follows: TGTGCCAGCAGCCCCCGGAAAGGACAGGGGGGCACATCGAAGACCCAGTACTTC. Encoded protein: CASSPRKGQGGTSKTQYF.

In this sample, this clonotype turned up many times. The chain recombines TRBV19 with TRBJ2-7; 10 nucleotides line up with TRBD2. The CDR3 covers 15 residues. With V trimmed by 4 bases and J by 7 bases, 10 bases remained unmatched. The germline V gene encodes CDR1 LNHDA and CDR2 SQIVND (reference sequence). Here the CDR3 reads CASSTGTSAPWEQYF. CDR3 sequence (DNA): TGTGCCAGTAGTACCGGGACTAGCGCGCCCTGGGAGCAGTACTTC.

This clonotype was counted only a few times. The chain uses TRBV6-2 or TRBV6-3 and TRBJ1-1; no firm D call. Germline lookup yields CDR1 MNHEY and CDR2 SVGEGT. The CDR3 extends over 15 amino acids. V lost 7 bases and J lost 1, with 16 bases in between. CDR3 DNA sequence: TGTGCCAGCACTCTCAGCGGCAGAGGGAACACTGAAGCTTTCTTT. Its protein is CASTLSGRGNTEAFF.